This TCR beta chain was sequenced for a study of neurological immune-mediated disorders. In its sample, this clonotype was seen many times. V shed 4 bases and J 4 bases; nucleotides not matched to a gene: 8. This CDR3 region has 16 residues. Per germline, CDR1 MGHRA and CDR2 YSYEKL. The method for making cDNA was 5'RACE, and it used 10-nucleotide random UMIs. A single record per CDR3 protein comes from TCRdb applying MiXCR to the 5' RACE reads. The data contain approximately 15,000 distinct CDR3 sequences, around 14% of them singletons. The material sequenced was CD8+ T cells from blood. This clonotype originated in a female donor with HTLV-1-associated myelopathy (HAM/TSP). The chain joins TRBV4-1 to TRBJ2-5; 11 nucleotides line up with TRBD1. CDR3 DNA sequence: TGCGCCAGCAGCCCCCGGGACAGGGGGTATTTAGAGACCCAGTACTTC. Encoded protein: CASSPRDRGYLETQYF.